The text below deals with one T cell receptor beta chain. This entry is derived from a study of blood T cell repertoires in COVID-19. Study-level information: The analysed material was cDNA or gDNA that came from T cells, B-cell-depleted T cells, or PBMCs.

J was trimmed by 7 bases and V by 4 bases; bases with no gene match: 15. Germline assignment: CDR1 GTSNPN and CDR2 SVGIG (reference sequence). The CDR3 has 15 residues. TCRdb's table, derived via immunoSEQ multiplex PCR, lists solely in-frame clones and lacks some. The data contain under 300,000 clones, under 90% of them seen just once; the ten biggest clones take up approximately 9%. This sequence joins TRBV30 and TRBJ2-5; 7 bases line up with TRBD2. The sequence was obtained from a woman between 50 and 59 years old who had recovered from COVID-19. The sequencing sample was made of peripheral blood. The CDR3 sequence: CAWIAGEGFVGTQYF. The CDR3 DNA reads TGTGCCTGGATCGCGGGGGAAGGGTTCGTCGGGACCCAGTACTTC.